The 21 T cell receptor beta chains reported below all come from one sample, sequenced in a study of PD-1 blockade in classical Hodgkin lymphoma. Relapse after autologous stem cell transplantation occurred in every patient, and brentuximab vedotin exposure varied. TCRdb keeps only in-frame clones here, not all; method: immunoSEQ multiplex PCR. Of fewer than 75,000 clones in the sample, around nine tenths were seen once. This material consisted of peripheral blood mononuclear cells (PBMCs), taken before the second cycle of nivolumab. The receptor source for this set is a human donor with classical Hodgkin lymphoma.

This clone occurred a few times. The junction and the germline gene differ at one end; a read error may be behind it. V and J are TRBV7-9 and TRBJ2-3, with 8 nucleotides matching TRBD2. The germline V gene encodes CDR1 SEHNR and CDR2 FQNEAQ (reference sequence). The CDR3 consists of 18 residues. CDR3 amino acids: CASCLGTRLIPDTDTQYF. The CDR3 coding sequence is TGTGCCAGCTGCTTGGGGACTAGACTCATTCCAGACACAGATACGCAGTATTTT.

The chain joins TRBV18 to TRBJ2-6, with 9 bases aligning to TRBD2. This CDR3 is built from 18 residues. Germline lookup yields CDR1 KGHSH and CDR2 LQKENI. J gave up 0 bases and V 3 bases, and 6 bases lay outside the gene matches. CDR3 sequence: CASSPLRGGVSGANVLTF. DNA of the CDR3: TGTGCCAGCTCACCTTTGCGCGGGGGGGTCTCTGGGGCCAACGTCCTGACTTTC. The full variable domain, rest sourced from reference TRBV18 and TRBJ2-6, is NAGVMQNPRHLVRRRGQEARLRCSPMKGHSHVYWYRQLPEEGLKFMVYLQKENIIDESGMPKERFSAEFPKEGPSILRIQQVVRGDSAAYFCASSPLRGGVSGANVLTFGAGSRLTVL.

The chain uses TRBV5-1 and TRBJ2-7; D is ambiguous. Per germline, CDR1 SGHRS and CDR2 YFSETQ. CDR3 size: 14 residues. Trimming stripped 4 bases from V and 4 bases from J, with 15 bases between. The CDR3 DNA follows: TGCGCCAGCAGCCTTGTGGAAGGGAATTACGAGCAGTACTTC. The encoded protein is CASSLVEGNYEQYF.

CDR3 in amino acids: CASSPHPSLAGGEDTQYF. In nucleotides, the CDR3 is TGTGCCAGCAGCCCCCATCCCTCTCTAGCGGGGGGGGAAGATACGCAGTATTTT. The rearrangement links TRBV7-3 to TRBJ2-3; TRBD2 matches at 12 bases. V lost 5 bases, J lost 5 bases, and 14 bases stayed unmatched. This CDR3 spans 18 amino acids. In germline, CDR1 is SGHTA, CDR2 FQGTGA.

This chain connects TRBV7-3 to TRBJ2-1; possibly TRBD2 for D (7 bases). Germline-derived CDR1 and CDR2 are SGHTA and FQGTGA. The germline V and J ends were trimmed by 5 bases and 9 bases, with 17 bases remaining between them. This CDR3 has 14 residues. Here the CDR3 DNA reads TGTGCCAGCAGCCCCTTCGGGGGGCCTGGTGAGCAGTTCTTC. It encodes CASSPFGGPGEQFF.

This chain connects TRBV7-3 to TRBJ2-7; TRBD1 matches at 11 bases. V was pared by 6 bases and J by 6 bases, with 10 bases of the junction left unmatched. Germline assignment: CDR1 SGHTA and CDR2 FQGTGA. The CDR3 consists of 15 residues. This CDR3 reads CASRVLPGQGGEQYF. The CDR3 DNA follows: TGTGCCAGCAGGGTTTTACCGGGACAGGGGGGCGAGCAGTACTTC.

This chain connects TRBV5-1 to TRBJ1-6; 12 nucleotides align to TRBD1. The CDR3 is 14 amino acids. Trimming at V came to 4 bases and at J to 11 bases, leaving 4 bases not matched to a gene. Germline loops: CDR1 SGHRS, CDR2 YFSETQ. The CDR3 DNA reads TGCGCCAGCAGCACGGGACAGGGGGCTACACCCCTCCACTTT. It encodes CASSTGQGATPLHF.

The chain couples TRBV19 to TRBJ2-3; D uncertain. V was pared by 1 base and J by 3 bases, with 11 bases between. CDR3 length equals 15 residues. CDR1 is LNHDA and CDR2 is SQIVND in the germline V gene (reference sequence). CDR3 sequence (DNA): TGTGCCAGTAGTATAGGGGTCAGAAAAACAGATACGCAGTATTTT. Protein: CASSIGVRKTDTQYF.

CDR3 nucleotides: TGTGCCAGCAGTTCCCCCGGAGGGAGGATGACTCAAAATGAAAAACTGTTTTTT. It yields the protein CASSSPGGRMTQNEKLFF. V is TRBV28 and J is TRBJ1-4; no definite D call. Germline V gene sequence: CDR1 MDHEN, CDR2 SYDVKM. Trimming cost V 4 bases and J 5 bases, with 23 bases left between them. The CDR3 extends over 18 amino acids.

The chain links TRBV19 to TRBJ1-2; D is uncertain. Deletions cut 3 bases from V and 2 bases from J, with 10 bases between. Germline loops: CDR1 LNHDA, CDR2 SQIVND (reference sequence). The CDR3 runs to 14 residues. The CDR3 sequence is CASSMPVLNYGYTF. The CDR3 DNA follows: TGTGCCAGTAGTATGCCAGTCCTGAACTATGGCTACACCTTC.

The chain is built from TRBV6-1 and TRBJ1-1; 7 bases are a match to TRBD1. Germline V gene sequence: CDR1 MNHNS, CDR2 SASEGT. The CDR3 is 15 residues long. Germline trimming cut 2 bases from V and 3 bases from J; bases unmatched to any gene: 6. The CDR3 loop is CASSENTGVYTEAFF. DNA of the CDR3: TGTGCCAGCAGTGAAAACACAGGGGTCTACACTGAAGCTTTCTTT.

This sequence joins TRBV5-1 and TRBJ1-1, with a weak D call TRBD1 (6 bases). The V gene lost 4 bases and the J gene lost 4 bases, with 17 bases spanning the gap. The CDR3 covers 15 residues. The germline gives CDR1 SGHRS, CDR2 YFSETQ. DNA for the CDR3: TGCGCCAGCAGCCCCCCGGGGGGCTTGGTCACTGAAGCTTTCTTT. This gives the protein CASSPPGGLVTEAFF.

The chain carries TRBV29-1 and TRBJ1-2; D gene ambiguous. V was shortened by 7 bases and J by 2 bases, with 11 bases between the two germline ends. The CDR3 sequence is 12 residues long. Looked up from germline, CDR1 is SQVTM and CDR2 is ANQGSEA. As DNA, the CDR3 is TGCAGCGACGTGACGGGGAACTATGGCTACACCTTC. Its protein is CSDVTGNYGYTF.

This clone was detected once. The J gene is TRBJ1-2, the V gene TRBV29-1; TRBD1 is a possible D gene (5 bases). CDR3 length: 12 residues. Germline-derived CDR1 and CDR2 are SQVTM and ANQGSEA. Trimming removed 3 bases at V and 4 bases at J, with 9 bases between. Here the CDR3 reads CSVDSGGYGYTF. CDR3 sequence (DNA): TGCAGCGTTGACAGCGGGGGCTATGGCTACACCTTC.

The chain employs TRBV9 and TRBJ2-2; D is ambiguous. CDR1 and CDR2 (germline): SGDLS, YYNGEE. With 6 bases removed from V and 4 bases from J, the gap between germline ends came to 10 bases. The CDR3 sequence is 13 residues long. CDR3 sequence reads: CASTDSSTGELFF. The CDR3 nucleotides read TGTGCCAGCACCGACTCGAGCACCGGGGAGCTGTTTTTT.

This clone was recorded once. J is TRBJ1-5 and V is TRBV6-5; 9 nucleotides agree with TRBD1. The CDR3 contains 15 residues. Germline values: CDR1 MNHEY, CDR2 SVGAGI. V trimming: 4 bases; J trimming: 6 bases; junction bases outside the gene matches: 7. This CDR3 is CASSSTGTGIQPQHF. CDR3 bases: TGTGCCAGCAGTTCAACGGGGACAGGGATTCAGCCCCAGCATTTT.

The J gene is TRBJ1-1, the V gene TRBV5-4; perhaps TRBD1 as D (6 bases). The germline V and J ends were trimmed by 7 bases and 4 bases, with 17 bases remaining between them. Germline CDR1 reads SGHNT; CDR2 reads YYREEE (reference sequence). This CDR3 region has 14 residues. In DNA, the CDR3 is TGTGCCAGCGGATCCCGCGAAGGGGGCACTGAAGCTTTCTTT. Encoded protein: CASGSREGGTEAFF.

The V and J genes are TRBV30 and TRBJ1-3, with unresolved D. V was trimmed by 0 bases and J by 4 bases, leaving 10 bases between them. Germline V CDR1 and CDR2: GTSNPN, SVGIG (reference sequence). There are 14 residues in the CDR3. The CDR3 region is CAWSVPLAGNTIYF. CDR3 nucleotides: TGTGCCTGGAGTGTACCTCTGGCGGGAAACACCATATATTTT.

The J gene is TRBJ1-2, the V gene TRBV5-6; 7 bases are shared with TRBD1. The CDR3 has 13 amino acids. Unmatched junction bases numbered 4, after V lost 4 bases and J lost 4 bases. CDR1 is SGHDT, CDR2 YYEEEE, per germline. CDR3 coding DNA: TGTGCCAGCAGCCTTACAGGGGTCTATGGCTACACCTTC. It translates to CASSLTGVYGYTF.

This clone came up once. The chain recombines TRBV5-1 with TRBJ2-6, with unresolved D. Germline CDR1 reads SGHRS; CDR2 reads YFSETQ. The CDR3 is made up of 15 amino acids. V lost 2 bases and J 0 bases, leaving 6 bases between the germline ends. CDR3 loop: CASSFAGSGANVLTF. CDR3 DNA: TGCGCCAGCAGCTTCGCAGGCTCTGGGGCCAACGTCCTGACTTTC.

The rearrangement uses TRBV5-1 and TRBJ2-5; D possibly matches TRBD1 or TRBD2 (5 bases each). The ends were cut back, 0 bases at V and 3 bases at J, with 12 bases in the middle. CDR3 length equals 15 residues. Germline V gene sequence: CDR1 SGHRS, CDR2 YFSETQ. CDR3 loop: CASSLVGREKETQYF. In DNA form, the CDR3 reads TGCGCCAGCAGCTTGGTAGGCAGGGAGAAAGAGACCCAGTACTTC.